This paragraph covers one T cell receptor beta chain sequence. Antigen specificity is unknown. This sample is drawn from a study of spatial heterogeneity in lung cancer. Study results and limitations: How many expanded intratumoral alpha and beta TCRs were present tracked the tumor mutation count, which was a count of nonsynonymous mutations.

Trimming took off 4 bases at V and 9 bases at J, with 11 bases between the two ends. CDR1 and CDR2 from the germline V gene are MDHEN and SYDVKM. The CDR3 is 12 residues long. Each CDR3 protein gets one entry after TCRdb re-called the 5' RACE reads with MiXCR. The sample comprises some 5,000 distinct CDR3 sequences, under 15% of which are singletons, and 15% rests with the top ten. As for time point: sample taken at primary tumor resection. Unsorted whole RNA from tumor, nontumor lung or frozen PBMC underwent sequencing. The TCR originated in a female donor with early-stage non-small cell lung cancer. The sequenced sample was lung tumor tissue, obtained at surgery. The V and J genes are TRBV28 and TRBJ2-3; no definite D call. The CDR3 reads CASSSGSKTQYF. DNA of the CDR3: TGTGCCAGCAGTTCCGGGTCTAAAACGCAGTATTTT.